This T cell receptor (beta chain) originates from a study of ipilimumab plus nivolumab after autologous stem cell transplantation. At the level of the study: A median of about eight nivolumab and four to six ipilimumab doses were given. Both relapsed and primary refractory DLBCL were included. Study outcomes and limitations: Authors suggest TCR repertoire, Treg phenotype and gut microbiota support further study.

The ends were cut back, 0 bases at V and 5 bases at J, with 8 bases in the middle. This CDR3 contains 14 residues. Germline-derived CDR1 and CDR2 are SGHNT and YYREEE (reference sequence). The assay was immunoSEQ multiplex PCR, and TCRdb's table has in-frame clones only and misses some. The sample holds 15,000 to 20,000 clones, almost 80% seen once. In its sample, this clone ranks as medium-sized. As yet, its antigen is unknown. The sample carries other DNA sequences with the same CDR3. The V call is TRBV5-4, the J call TRBJ1-4; D gene ambiguous. The receptor was isolated from a male donor with diffuse large B-cell lymphoma. The sample in question was PBMCs, obtained in a trial of ipilimumab plus nivolumab as post-transplant consolidation. CDR3 region: CASSLDSLNEKLFF. The CDR3 DNA reads as TGTGCCAGCAGCTTGGACAGCTTAAATGAAAAACTGTTTTTT.